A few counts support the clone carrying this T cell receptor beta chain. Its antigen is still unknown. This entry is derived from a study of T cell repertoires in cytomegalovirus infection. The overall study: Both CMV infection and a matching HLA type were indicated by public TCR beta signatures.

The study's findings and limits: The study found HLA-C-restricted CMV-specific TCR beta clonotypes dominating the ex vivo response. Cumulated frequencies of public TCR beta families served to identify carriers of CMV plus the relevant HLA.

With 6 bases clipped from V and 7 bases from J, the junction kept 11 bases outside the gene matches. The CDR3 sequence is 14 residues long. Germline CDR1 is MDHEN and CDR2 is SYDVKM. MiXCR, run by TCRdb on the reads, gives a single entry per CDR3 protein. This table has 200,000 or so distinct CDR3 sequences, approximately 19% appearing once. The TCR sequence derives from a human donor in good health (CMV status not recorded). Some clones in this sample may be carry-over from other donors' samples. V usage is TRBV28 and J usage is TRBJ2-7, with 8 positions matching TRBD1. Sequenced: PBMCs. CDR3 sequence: CASRLRQGMREQYF. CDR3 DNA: TGTGCCAGCAGACTAAGACAGGGGATGCGGGAGCAGTACTTC.